The 23 T cell receptor beta chains below all came from one sample that was sequenced in a study of T cell responses to AZD1222 COVID-19 vaccine. Using immunoSEQ multiplex PCR, the repertoire was profiled, and TCRdb retains in-frame clones only, with some absent. The sample has 120,000 to 150,000 clones; around 90% are singletons. The sequences come from peripheral blood, collected 28 days after the second dose of the MenACWY control vaccine. The receptors were gathered from an adult who received the MenACWY meningococcal vaccine as a control.

Remarks on this clone: Other DNA sequences in this sample translate to the same CDR3. J is TRBJ1-4 and V is TRBV9; 9 nucleotides match TRBD1. From germline, CDR1 is SGDLS and CDR2 YYNGEE. V lost 2 bases, J lost 2 bases, and 1 base stayed unmatched. This CDR3 comprises 15 residues. The CDR3 DNA reads as TGTGCCAGCAGCGTCGGACAGGGGACTAATGAAAAACTGTTTTTT. It translates to CASSVGQGTNEKLFF.

V gene TRBV19 combines with J gene TRBJ2-1, with 14 bases fitting TRBD2. The CDR3 extends over 17 amino acids. The junction had 7 bases not matched to a gene; V was cut back by 5 bases and J by 4 bases. Germline CDR1 LNHDA, CDR2 SQIVND (reference sequence). The CDR3 reads CASSLRLAGGVYNEQFF. The CDR3 coding sequence is TGTGCCAGTAGTCTTAGACTAGCGGGAGGGGTATACAATGAGCAGTTCTTC. The full variable domain, completed using reference TRBV19 and TRBJ2-1, is DGGITQSPKYLFRKEGQNVTLSCEQNLNHDAMYWYRQDPGQGLRLIYYSQIVNDFQKGDIAEGYSVSREKKESFPLTVTSAQKNPTAFYLCASSLRLAGGVYNEQFFGPGTRLTVL.

This chain joins TRBV20-1 and TRBJ1-2; TRBD1 agrees at 7 bases. The CDR3 extends over 11 amino acids. The germline V gene has CDR1 DFQATT and CDR2 SNEGSKA (reference sequence). With 5 bases clipped from V and 7 bases from J, the junction kept 4 bases outside the gene matches. The CDR3 here is CSASRGGGYTF. DNA for the CDR3: TGCAGTGCTTCCAGGGGGGGTGGCTACACCTTC.

This clone was detected once. The rearrangement uses TRBV28 and TRBJ1-2; no clear D gene. The CDR3 extends over 12 amino acids. CDR1 and CDR2 from the germline V gene are MDHEN and SYDVKM. V lost 4 bases and J 8 bases, leaving 11 bases between the germline ends. The CDR3 spells CASSSRKEGYTF. DNA of the CDR3: TGTGCCAGCAGTTCCCGCAAGGAAGGCTACACCTTC.

The CDR3 sequence is CASSGTGAGNTIYF. The CDR3 DNA follows: TGTGCCAGTAGTGGGACAGGGGCTGGAAACACCATATATTTT. The chain joins TRBV19 to TRBJ1-3; 10 bases map to TRBD1. The junction had 0 bases not matched to a gene; V was cut back by 5 bases and J by 2 bases. Germline values: CDR1 LNHDA, CDR2 SQIVND (reference sequence). There are 14 residues in the CDR3.

The V and J genes are TRBV5-4 and TRBJ1-1; 8 bases are a match to TRBD1. This CDR3 is 15 amino acids long. V lost 3 bases to trimming and J lost 4 bases; unmatched junction nucleotides: 8. Per the germline V gene, CDR1 is SGHNT and CDR2 is YYREEE (reference sequence). The CDR3 nucleotides read TGTGCCAGCAGCTCCTACAGGGGGGCGAGCACTGAAGCTTTCTTT. The encoded protein is CASSSYRGASTEAFF.

The chain joins TRBV12-3 or TRBV12-4 to TRBJ2-7; a weak D match, TRBD1 (5 bases). This CDR3 has 13 amino acids. V was pared by 4 bases and J by 1 base, with 8 bases between. The CDR3 loop is CASSSGISYEQYF. For the CDR3, the DNA is TGTGCCAGCAGTTCAGGGATATCCTACGAGCAGTACTTC.

The V call is TRBV9, the J call TRBJ2-5; 7 nucleotides line up with TRBD2. The CDR3 has 18 amino acids. The V gene end was trimmed by 2 bases and the J gene end by 7 bases; junction bases not matched to a gene: 20. Germline V gene lookup returns CDR1 SGDLS and CDR2 YYNGEE. As DNA, the CDR3 is TGTGCCAGCAGCGTCTCCCTAGCGGAACAATCCGCAAGAGGGACCCAGTACTTC. As protein: CASSVSLAEQSARGTQYF.

V is TRBV5-1 and J is TRBJ2-1, with unresolved D. This CDR3 has 12 residues. The germline V gene encodes CDR1 SGHRS and CDR2 YFSETQ. Trimming removed 1 base at V and 7 bases at J, with 6 bases between. In nucleotides, the CDR3 is TGCGCCAGCAGCTTGCCATCGAATGAGCAGTTCTTC. The encoded protein is CASSLPSNEQFF.

Here the CDR3 DNA reads TGTGCCAGCAGCCAACGAGAGGGCCACTATGGCTACACCTTC. Protein product: CASSQREGHYGYTF. This chain uses TRBV3-1 (or the pseudogene TRBV3-2) with TRBJ1-2; D gene unclear. The CDR3 loop spans 14 amino acids. V lost 2 bases and J 3 bases, leaving 10 bases between the germline ends. Germline CDR1 and CDR2: LGHDT and YNNKEL (reference sequence).

The V call is TRBV10-3, the J call TRBJ2-7; 7 bases map to TRBD2. Looked up from germline, CDR1 is ENHRY and CDR2 is SYGVKD. Losses at the gene ends were 6 bases for V and 1 base for J; bases not matched to a gene: 6. The CDR3 totals 14 residues. CDR3 in amino acids: CAIRPLLASYEQYF. CDR3 DNA sequence: TGTGCCATCAGGCCATTACTAGCGTCCTACGAGCAGTACTTC.

This clone was picked up one time. This chain links TRBV9 with TRBJ2-1; D may be TRBD1 (6 bases). V was cut by 3 bases and J by 5 bases, with 12 bases left in between. The germline CDR1 and CDR2 sequences are SGDLS and YYNGEE. This CDR3 contains 14 residues. The CDR3 loop reads CASSANRVDNEQFF. The CDR3 nucleotides are TGTGCCAGCAGCGCGAACAGGGTGGACAATGAGCAGTTCTTC.

The rearrangement uses TRBV14 and TRBJ2-5; 9 bases match TRBD1. CDR1 is SGHDN and CDR2 is FVKESK in the germline V gene. The CDR3 has 16 residues. With V trimmed by 2 bases and J by 1 base, 5 bases remained unmatched. The CDR3 spells CASSQRDRVGQETQYF. The CDR3 DNA sequence: TGTGCCAGCAGCCAAAGGGACAGGGTCGGCCAAGAGACCCAGTACTTC.

The genes are TRBV6-6 and TRBJ2-2; 8 nucleotides line up with TRBD1. V lost 6 bases, J lost 4 bases, and 4 bases stayed unmatched. Germline assignment: CDR1 MNHNY and CDR2 SVGAGI (reference sequence). The CDR3 is 14 residues long. The CDR3 nucleotides read TGTGCCAGCAGAGGACAGGGCGGCACCGGGGAGCTGTTTTTT. Amino acid sequence: CASRGQGGTGELFF.

The chain uses TRBV30 and TRBJ1-3, with D uncertain. Germline CDR1 reads GTSNPN; CDR2 reads SVGIG (reference sequence). The CDR3 spans 11 residues. V was cut by 5 bases and J by 2 bases, with 4 bases left in between. The CDR3, as DNA: TGTGCCTGGGTAACTGGAAACACCATATATTTT. As protein: CAWVTGNTIYF.

CDR3 loop: CASSLEQGHPPEAFF. The CDR3 region has the DNA TGTGCCAGCAGCTTAGAGCAGGGCCACCCCCCTGAAGCTTTCTTT. This sequence joins TRBV7-6 and TRBJ1-1; possible D gene TRBD1, 5 bases. Germline V gives CDR1 SGHVS, CDR2 FNYEAQ. The germline V and J ends were trimmed by 1 base and 6 bases, with 15 bases remaining between them. CDR3 length: 15 residues.

The chain couples TRBV27 to TRBJ2-2; TRBD2 matches at 10 bases. The germline CDR1 and CDR2 sequences are MNHEY and SMNVEV (reference sequence). The CDR3 covers 16 residues. V was clipped by 5 bases and J by 4 bases; unmatched bases: 7. The CDR3 DNA is TGTGCCAGCAGTGACCTGGAGCGGGGGGGCACCGGGGAGCTGTTTTTT. Residues: CASSDLERGGTGELFF.

CDR3 DNA: TGCGCCAGCAGTTTCCTTCGGACTAGCTCGACCAACGAGCAGTACTTC. It translates to CASSFLRTSSTNEQYF. The chain has TRBV5-1 and TRBJ2-7; TRBD2 agrees at 8 bases. The J segment lost 5 bases and the V segment lost 5 bases, leaving 15 bases of the junction unmatched. This CDR3 has 16 amino acids. Germline CDR1 SGHRS, CDR2 YFSETQ.

This rearrangement joins TRBV7-2 to TRBJ2-1, with D unresolved. The germline V gene encodes CDR1 SGHTA and CDR2 FQGNSA. The V end was cut by 1 base, the J end by 5 bases, with 6 bases between. CDR3 size: 13 residues. CDR3 nucleotides: TGTGCCAGCAGCTTAGGAGATAACAATGAGCAGTTCTTC. It is translated as CASSLGDNNEQFF.

This chain joins TRBV7-9 and TRBJ1-2; no definite D call. Per the germline V gene, CDR1 is SEHNR and CDR2 is FQNEAQ (reference sequence). The CDR3 covers 12 residues. The V gene lost 2 bases and the J gene lost 2 bases, with 3 bases spanning the gap. The CDR3, as DNA: TGTGCCAGCAGCTTATCCAACTATGGCTACACCTTC. Amino acids: CASSLSNYGYTF.

The chain joins TRBV6-1 to TRBJ2-7; weak D call: TRBD1 (6 bases). CDR3 size: 14 residues. Between the trimmed V and J ends, which lost 2 bases and 0 bases, there was a span of 8 bases. Germline CDR1 MNHNS, CDR2 SASEGT. The CDR3, as DNA: TGTGCCAGCAGTGAACTGGACAGCTCCTACGAGCAGTACTTC. This codes for CASSELDSSYEQYF.

The chain joins TRBV5-1 to TRBJ2-3; 12 bases match TRBD2. Unmatched junction bases numbered 5, after V lost 4 bases and J lost 2 bases. The CDR3 runs 16 residues. Germline V gene lookup returns CDR1 SGHRS and CDR2 YFSETQ. Written as DNA, the CDR3 is TGCGCCAGCAGCGGCGGACTAGCGGGAAACACAGATACGCAGTATTTT. Its translation is CASSGGLAGNTDTQYF.

The chain joins TRBV3-1 (or the pseudogene TRBV3-2) to TRBJ2-7, with 10 bases lining up with TRBD1. The CDR3 has 16 amino acids. With 2 bases clipped from V and 5 bases from J, the junction kept 9 bases outside the gene matches. The germline V gene encodes CDR1 LGHDT and CDR2 YNNKEL (reference sequence). CDR3 loop: CASSQRVGTGDHEQYF. The CDR3 DNA follows: TGTGCCAGCAGCCAAAGAGTTGGGACAGGGGACCACGAGCAGTACTTC.